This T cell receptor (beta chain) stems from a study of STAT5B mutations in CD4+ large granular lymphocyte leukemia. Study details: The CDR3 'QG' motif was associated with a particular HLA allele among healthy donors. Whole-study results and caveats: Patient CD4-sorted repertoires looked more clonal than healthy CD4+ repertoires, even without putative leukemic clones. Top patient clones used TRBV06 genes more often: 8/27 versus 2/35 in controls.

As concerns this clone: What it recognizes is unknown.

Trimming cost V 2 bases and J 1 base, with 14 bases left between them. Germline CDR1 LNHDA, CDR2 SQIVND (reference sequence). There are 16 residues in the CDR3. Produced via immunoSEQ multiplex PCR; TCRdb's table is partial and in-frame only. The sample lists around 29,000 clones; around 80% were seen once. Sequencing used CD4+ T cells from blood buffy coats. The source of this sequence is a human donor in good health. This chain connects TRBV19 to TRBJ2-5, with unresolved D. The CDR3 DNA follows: TGTGCCAGTAGTATAAGTCCCCCGGGCGGCCAAGAGACCCAGTACTTC. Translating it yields CASSISPPGGQETQYF.